Below, one TCR beta chain is given with its context. These data belong to a study of T cell responses to AZD1222 COVID-19 vaccine. Some clones are missing from TCRdb's copy, which holds only in-frame ones; the method was immunoSEQ multiplex PCR. The repertoire holds about 130,000 clones, with 90% as singletons. This CDR3 is 15 amino acids long. Germline-derived CDR1 and CDR2 are MNHEY and SVGAGI. With 2 bases removed from V and 6 bases from J, the gap between germline ends came to 14 bases. This sample comprised peripheral blood, obtained on day 0 of MenACWY control vaccination. The clonotype originates from an adult in good health. V usage is TRBV6-5 and J usage is TRBJ2-1; no clear D. CDR3 coding DNA: TGTGCCAGCAGTTACGGACCCCCCTGGGCCAATGAGCAGTTCTTC. Amino acids: CASSYGPPWANEQFF.